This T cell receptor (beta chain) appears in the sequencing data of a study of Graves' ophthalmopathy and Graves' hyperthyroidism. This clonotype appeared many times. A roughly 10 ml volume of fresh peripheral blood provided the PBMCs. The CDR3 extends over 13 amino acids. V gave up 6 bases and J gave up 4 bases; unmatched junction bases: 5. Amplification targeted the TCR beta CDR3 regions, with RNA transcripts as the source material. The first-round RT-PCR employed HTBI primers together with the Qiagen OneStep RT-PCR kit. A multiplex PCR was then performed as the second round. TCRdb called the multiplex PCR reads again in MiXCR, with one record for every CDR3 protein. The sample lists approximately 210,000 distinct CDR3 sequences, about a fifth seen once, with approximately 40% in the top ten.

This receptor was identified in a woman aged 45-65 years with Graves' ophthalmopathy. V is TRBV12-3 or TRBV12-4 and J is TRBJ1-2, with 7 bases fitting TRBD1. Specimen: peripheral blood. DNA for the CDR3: TGTGCCAGCAGCCTAGGGGACAGCTATGGCTACACCTTC. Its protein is CASSLGDSYGYTF.